Below, 29 T cell receptor beta chains from the same sample are listed, as sequenced in a study of OX40 agonist ivuxolimab in advanced cancers. Only in-frame clones appear in the TCRdb table, and some are missing; sequencing was by immunoSEQ multiplex PCR. The sample lists tens of thousands of clones, about 88% occurring once. Specimen: CD4+ or CD8+ T cells sorted from blood, collected in a trial of the OX40 agonist ivuxolimab. The receptor set was obtained from an adult with an advanced solid tumor such as melanoma, head and neck, liver or kidney cancer.

This chain joins TRBV7-8 and TRBJ2-2; 10 positions agree with TRBD1. V lost 4 bases, J lost 6 bases, and 8 bases stayed unmatched. This CDR3 has 16 residues. CDR1 and CDR2 from the germline V gene are SGHVS and FQNEAQ. CDR3 sequence: CASSSWDRGQPGELFF. Written as DNA, the CDR3 is TGTGCCAGCAGCTCCTGGGACAGGGGACAACCCGGGGAGCTGTTTTTT.

The chain uses TRBV6-4 and TRBJ2-7; D is perhaps TRBD2 (6 bases). Trimming cost V 5 bases and J 4 bases, with 12 bases left between them. Germline V gene lookup returns CDR1 MRHNA and CDR2 SNTAGT. There are 13 residues in the CDR3. CDR3 bases: TGTGCCAGCAGTCCCGGGAGCGGGTACGAGCAGTACTTC. Its translation is CASSPGSGYEQYF.

The chain combines TRBV19 with TRBJ2-7; 9 nucleotides align to TRBD1. Germline CDR1 reads LNHDA; CDR2 reads SQIVND (reference sequence). Germline trimming cut 3 bases from V and 5 bases from J; bases unmatched to any gene: 2. This CDR3 is 13 amino acids long. The CDR3 DNA sequence: TGTGCCAGTAGTATGGGGACAGGGAACGAGCAGTACTTC. Translating gives CASSMGTGNEQYF.

This clone has just one count. V and J are TRBV7-9 and TRBJ2-1; 10 bases agree with TRBD2. CDR1 and CDR2 (germline): SEHNR, FQNEAQ (reference sequence). The CDR3 runs 18 residues. The V segment lost 1 base and the J segment 3 bases; nucleotides outside the gene matches: 9. In DNA form, the CDR3 reads TGTGCCAGCAGCTTAGTTGGGAGTGTAGCGGGAGGCTACAATGAGCAGTTCTTC. Its translation is CASSLVGSVAGGYNEQFF.

In nucleotides, the CDR3 is TGTGCCAGCAGCTTGCACGGAATCTACGAGCAGTACTTC. It codes for CASSLHGIYEQYF. The chain carries TRBV7-6 and TRBJ2-7; no clear D. V was pared by 3 bases and J by 3 bases, with 9 bases between. CDR3 length: 13 residues. Looked up from germline, CDR1 is SGHVS and CDR2 is FNYEAQ. Full variable domain (missing parts from reference TRBV7-6 and TRBJ2-7): GAGVSQSPRYKVTKRGQDVALRCDPISGHVSLYWYRQALGQGPEFLTYFNYEAQQDKSGLPNDRFSAERPEGSISTLTIQRTEQRDSAMYRCASSLHGIYEQYFGPGTRLTVT.

V usage is TRBV5-1 and J usage is TRBJ2-7, with 8 bases lining up with TRBD2. CDR1 and CDR2 (germline): SGHRS, YFSETQ. The CDR3 extends over 16 amino acids. V shed 4 bases, J shed 2 bases, and the junction held 11 bases outside the gene matches. The CDR3 DNA is TGCGCCAGCAGCACAACATCCGGGACTAGAGCCTACGAGCAGTACTTC. It translates to CASSTTSGTRAYEQYF.

The chain employs TRBV10-3 and TRBJ1-5; no reliable D call. The germline V gene has CDR1 ENHRY and CDR2 SYGVKD. Trimming took 0 bases from V and 4 from J, leaving 16 bases between them. The CDR3 has 17 amino acids. The CDR3 sequence: CAISESWMEPSNQPQHF. CDR3 sequence (DNA): TGTGCCATCAGTGAGTCATGGATGGAACCCTCTAATCAGCCCCAGCATTTT.

The gene calls are TRBV7-8 and TRBJ2-7, with TRBD2 identical over 7 bases. Germline-derived CDR1 and CDR2 are SGHVS and FQNEAQ. The CDR3 runs to 14 residues. J was trimmed by 4 bases and V by 5 bases; bases with no gene match: 8. CDR3: CASSLHPSGYEQYF. In nucleotides, the CDR3 is TGTGCCAGCAGCCTCCACCCTAGCGGTTACGAGCAGTACTTC.

The rearrangement links TRBV19 to TRBJ1-2; D perhaps matches TRBD1 (5 bases). V was clipped by 2 bases and J by 4 bases, with 20 bases between them. Germline CDR1 reads LNHDA; CDR2 reads SQIVND (reference sequence). This CDR3 spans 17 amino acids. The CDR3 protein is CASSISFGGRESYGYTF. DNA of the CDR3: TGTGCCAGTAGTATAAGTTTTGGGGGACGGGAGAGCTATGGCTACACCTTC.

This chain's CDR3 is CASSPYPSGWGNEQFF. The CDR3 region has the DNA TGTGCCAGTAGTCCTTACCCTAGCGGTTGGGGTAATGAGCAGTTCTTC. This chain uses TRBV19 with TRBJ2-1; TRBD2 matches at 7 bases. In germline, CDR1 is LNHDA, CDR2 SQIVND (reference sequence). The CDR3 covers 16 residues. The V gene end was trimmed by 5 bases and the J gene end by 7 bases; junction bases not matched to a gene: 14.

This sequence joins TRBV2 and TRBJ2-7, with 10 bases matching TRBD1. J lost 3 bases, V lost 6 bases, and 8 bases had no gene match. This CDR3 region has 15 residues. Germline CDR1 and CDR2: SNHLY and FYNNEI. CDR3 sequence reads: CASRAGTGDVYEQYF. For the CDR3, the DNA is TGTGCCAGCAGGGCCGGGACAGGGGATGTCTACGAGCAGTACTTC.

This rearrangement joins TRBV7-8 to TRBJ2-7, with D perhaps matching TRBD1 (5 bases). V lost 2 bases to trimming and J lost 2 bases, with 13 bases between them. The CDR3 loop spans 15 amino acids. Germline CDR1 is SGHVS and CDR2 is FQNEAQ. The CDR3 region has the DNA TGTGCCAGCAGCTTATGGCAGGGCTTAGCCTACGAGCAGTACTTC. Its protein is CASSLWQGLAYEQYF.

The chain couples TRBV5-6 to TRBJ1-3; D call uncertain. The CDR3 length is 14 residues. V was clipped by 2 bases and J by 0 bases, with 6 bases between them. Germline-derived CDR1 and CDR2 are SGHDT and YYEEEE. The CDR3 reads CASSLAGSGNTIYF. The CDR3 DNA is TGTGCCAGCAGCTTAGCCGGCTCTGGAAACACCATATATTTT.

This rearrangement joins TRBV9 to TRBJ2-5; the D call may be TRBD1 or TRBD2 (5 bases each). The CDR3 spans 15 residues. CDR1 is SGDLS, CDR2 YYNGEE, per germline. V shed 0 bases and J shed 5 bases, with 14 bases lying between them. The CDR3 DNA is TGTGCCAGCAGCGTAGCGGTGAGGGGTGGGGAGACCCAGTACTTC. Protein product: CASSVAVRGGETQYF.

J is TRBJ2-1 and V is TRBV6-4; D is perhaps TRBD1 (6 bases). The length of the CDR3 is 15 residues. Looked up from germline, CDR1 is MRHNA and CDR2 is SNTAGT. V lost 4 bases, J lost 5 bases, and 15 bases lay in between. This CDR3 reads CASSVLGGTHNEQFF. The DNA for the CDR3 is TGTGCCAGCAGTGTTTTAGGGGGAACCCACAATGAGCAGTTCTTC.

The sample holds a few counts of this clone. The rearrangement joins TRBV15 to TRBJ1-5; no reliable D call. Germline V gives CDR1 LNHNV, CDR2 YYDKDF (reference sequence). The V end lost 1 base, the J end lost 3 bases, and 4 bases lay between the germline ends. CDR3 length equals 13 residues. The CDR3 nucleotides are TGTGCCACCAGCAGAGGGCACAATCAGCCCCAGCATTTT. Protein sequence: CATSRGHNQPQHF.

The chain couples TRBV20-1 to TRBJ2-3, with 14 bases that match TRBD2. Unmatched junction bases numbered 3, after V lost 6 bases and J lost 13 bases. CDR3 length equals 11 residues. Germline CDR1 and CDR2: DFQATT and SNEGSKA (reference sequence). CDR3 nucleotide sequence: TGCAGTGCCCGACTAGCGGGAGGGGAGTATTTT. This gives the protein CSARLAGGEYF.

The rearrangement uses TRBV7-9 and TRBJ1-2; TRBD1 matches at 7 bases. The CDR3 totals 16 residues. Germline V lookup: CDR1 SEHNR, CDR2 FQNEAQ (reference sequence). Losses at the gene ends were 5 bases for V and 2 bases for J; bases not matched to a gene: 11. The CDR3 region has the DNA TGTGCCAGCAGCCCCAGTCCGGGACAGAGAAACTATGGCTACACCTTC. Protein sequence: CASSPSPGQRNYGYTF.

The chain employs TRBV7-8 and TRBJ2-1; the match to TRBD1 covers 8 bases. The CDR3 loop spans 16 amino acids. Germline lookup yields CDR1 SGHVS and CDR2 FQNEAQ. J gave up 4 bases and V 4 bases, and 9 bases lay outside the gene matches. The CDR3, as DNA: TGTGCCAGCAGCTGGACCGGGACAGGCCTGTACAATGAGCAGTTCTTC. This sequence encodes CASSWTGTGLYNEQFF.

The chain joins TRBV15 to TRBJ2-1, with 11 bases identical to TRBD2. V trimming: 1 base; J trimming: 2 bases; junction bases outside the gene matches: 1. Germline V gives CDR1 LNHNV, CDR2 YYDKDF (reference sequence). This CDR3 spans 16 amino acids. Written as DNA, the CDR3 is TGTGCCACCAGCAGAGCGACTAGCGGGGCCTACAATGAGCAGTTCTTC. Its protein product is CATSRATSGAYNEQFF.

J is TRBJ1-1 and V is TRBV15; the D gene is possibly TRBD1 (6 bases). Germline values: CDR1 LNHNV, CDR2 YYDKDF (reference sequence). Trimming took off 4 bases at V and 3 bases at J, with 12 bases between the two ends. The CDR3 is 14 residues long. The CDR3 here is CATSITGWDTEAFF. The CDR3 region has the DNA TGTGCCACCAGCATAACAGGGTGGGACACTGAAGCTTTCTTT.

The chain uses TRBV10-1 and TRBJ2-4; D gene ambiguous. Trimming removed 0 bases from V and 7 bases from J, with 4 bases in between. Germline V gene lookup returns CDR1 WNHNN and CDR2 SYGVQD (reference sequence). The CDR3 runs 12 residues. The CDR3 reads CASSESGNIQYF. CDR3 in DNA: TGCGCCAGCAGTGAGTCCGGGAACATTCAGTACTTC.

This chain links TRBV5-6 with TRBJ2-1; TRBD2 might be the D (5 bases). There are 17 residues in the CDR3. The V end lost 4 bases, the J end lost 0 bases, and 17 bases lay between the germline ends. The V gene's germline CDR1 is SGHDT and CDR2 YYEEEE. The CDR3 DNA reads TGTGCCAGCAGCCGGGTAATAGCGCAAACCTCCTACAATGAGCAGTTCTTC. This encodes CASSRVIAQTSYNEQFF.

This chain connects TRBV14 to TRBJ1-2, with TRBD1 as a possible D gene (5 bases). V was clipped by 3 bases and J by 10 bases, with 15 bases between them. Germline V gene lookup returns CDR1 SGHDN and CDR2 FVKESK. There are 13 residues in the CDR3. The CDR3 sequence is CASSHPSAGDYTF. The CDR3 region has the DNA TGTGCCAGCAGCCATCCCTCCGCGGGGGACTACACCTTC.

V gene TRBV25-1 combines with J gene TRBJ2-3; unclear D gene. This CDR3 comprises 15 residues. V lost 7 bases, J lost 7 bases, and 21 bases lay in between. Per germline, CDR1 MGHDK and CDR2 SYGVNS. DNA for the CDR3: TGTGCCAGCACCCCGAACACTCAGGCGCCCAATACGCAGTATTTT. The encoded protein is CASTPNTQAPNTQYF.

The genes are TRBV7-9 and TRBJ2-1; TRBD2 might be the D (8 bases). Germline V gives CDR1 SEHNR, CDR2 FQNEAQ (reference sequence). Trimming pared 8 bases from V and 8 bases from J, leaving 13 bases between. CDR3 length equals 12 residues. The CDR3 loop is CASREGAHEQFF. The CDR3 bases are TGTGCCAGCCGGGAGGGGGCCCATGAGCAGTTCTTC.

This chain links TRBV5-5 with TRBJ1-1, with TRBD1 as a possible D gene (6 bases). Trimming removed 4 bases from V and 1 base from J, with 17 bases in between. Germline V gene sequence: CDR1 SGHKS, CDR2 YYEKEE (reference sequence). This CDR3 spans 16 amino acids. The CDR3 sequence is CASSPLPVQGNTEAFF. CDR3 DNA sequence: TGTGCCAGCAGCCCGTTACCAGTACAGGGGAACACTGAAGCTTTCTTT. Looking up the rest from reference TRBV5-5 and TRBJ1-1 gives the full variable domain: DAGVTQSPTHLIKTRGQQVTLRCSPISGHKSVSWYQQVLGQGPQFIFQYYEKEERGRGNFPDRFSARQFPNYSSELNVNALLLGDSALYLCASSPLPVQGNTEAFFGQGTRLTVV.

With respect to this clone: One junction end disagrees with the germline gene, perhaps due to a read error. The chain has TRBV4-1 and TRBJ2-5; TRBD2 is a possible D gene (5 bases). Per germline, CDR1 MGHRA and CDR2 YSYEKL. The CDR3 totals 14 residues. The DNA of the CDR3 is TGTGCCAGCAGCTTTGGTGAGGGCCCGGAGACCCAGTACTTC. This gives the protein CASSFGEGPETQYF.

The rearrangement uses TRBV5-6 and TRBJ2-1, with D perhaps matching TRBD1 or TRBD2 (5 bases each). The V end lost 2 bases, the J end lost 12 bases, and 15 bases lay between the germline ends. Germline CDR1 reads SGHDT; CDR2 reads YYEEEE. The CDR3 spans 13 residues. CDR3 in amino acids: CASSLGTSQRQFF. The CDR3 DNA reads TGTGCCAGCAGCTTAGGGACCTCCCAAAGGCAGTTCTTC.